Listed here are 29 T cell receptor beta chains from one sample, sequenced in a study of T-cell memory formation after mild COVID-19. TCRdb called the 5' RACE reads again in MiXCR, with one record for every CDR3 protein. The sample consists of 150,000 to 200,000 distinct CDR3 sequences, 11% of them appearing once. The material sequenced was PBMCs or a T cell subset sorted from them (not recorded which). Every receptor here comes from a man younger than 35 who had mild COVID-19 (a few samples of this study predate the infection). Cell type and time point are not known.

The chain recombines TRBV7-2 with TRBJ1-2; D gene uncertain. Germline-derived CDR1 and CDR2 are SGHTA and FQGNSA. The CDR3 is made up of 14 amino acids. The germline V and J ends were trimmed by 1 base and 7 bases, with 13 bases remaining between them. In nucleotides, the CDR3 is TGTGCCAGCAGCTTAGTGCGGGGTTCTGGTGGCTACACCTTC. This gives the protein CASSLVRGSGGYTF.

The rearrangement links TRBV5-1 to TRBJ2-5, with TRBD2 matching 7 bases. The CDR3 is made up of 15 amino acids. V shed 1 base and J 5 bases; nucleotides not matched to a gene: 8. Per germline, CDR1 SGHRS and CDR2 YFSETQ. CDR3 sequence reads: CASSLLPGGGETQYF. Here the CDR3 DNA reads TGCGCCAGCAGCTTGCTTCCGGGGGGAGGTGAGACCCAGTACTTC.

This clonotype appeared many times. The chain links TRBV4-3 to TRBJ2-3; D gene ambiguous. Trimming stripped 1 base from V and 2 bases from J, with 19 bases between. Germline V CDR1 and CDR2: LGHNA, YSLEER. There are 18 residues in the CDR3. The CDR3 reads CASSQGPLTTIPTDTQYF. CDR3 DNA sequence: TGCGCCAGCAGCCAAGGCCCACTAACGACCATCCCCACAGATACGCAGTATTTT.

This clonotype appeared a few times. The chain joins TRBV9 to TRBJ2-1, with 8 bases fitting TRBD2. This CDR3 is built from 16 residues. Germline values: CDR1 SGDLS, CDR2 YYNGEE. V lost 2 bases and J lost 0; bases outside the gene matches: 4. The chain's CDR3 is CASSVGTSGSYNEQFF. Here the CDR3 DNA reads TGTGCCAGCAGCGTGGGAACTAGCGGCTCCTACAATGAGCAGTTCTTC.

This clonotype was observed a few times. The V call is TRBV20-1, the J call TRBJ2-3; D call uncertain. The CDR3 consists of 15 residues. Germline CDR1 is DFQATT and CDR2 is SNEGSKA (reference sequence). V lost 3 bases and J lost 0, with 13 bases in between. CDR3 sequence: CSARELEPSTDTQYF. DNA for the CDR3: TGCAGTGCTAGGGAACTGGAGCCTAGCACAGATACGCAGTATTTT.

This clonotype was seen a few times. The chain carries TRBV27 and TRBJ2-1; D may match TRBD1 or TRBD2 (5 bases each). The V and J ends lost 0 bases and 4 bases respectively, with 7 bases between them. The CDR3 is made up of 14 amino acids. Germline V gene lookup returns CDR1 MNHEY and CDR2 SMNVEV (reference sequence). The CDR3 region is CASSLSGRYNEQFF. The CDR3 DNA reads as TGTGCCAGCAGTTTATCGGGACGGTACAATGAGCAGTTCTTC.

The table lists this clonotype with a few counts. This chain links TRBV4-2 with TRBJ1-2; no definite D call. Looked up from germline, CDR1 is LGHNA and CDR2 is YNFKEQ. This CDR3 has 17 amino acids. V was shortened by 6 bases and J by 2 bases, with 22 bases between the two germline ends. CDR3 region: CASRDTHQPGKNYGYTF. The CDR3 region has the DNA TGTGCCAGCAGGGATACCCATCAACCAGGCAAGAACTATGGCTACACCTTC.

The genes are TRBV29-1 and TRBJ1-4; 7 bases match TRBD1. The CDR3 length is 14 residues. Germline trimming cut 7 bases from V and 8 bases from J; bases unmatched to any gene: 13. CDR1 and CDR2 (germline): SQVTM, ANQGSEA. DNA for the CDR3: TGCAGCGCCCTCGACAGGGTAGGCCAGGAAAAACTGTTTTTT. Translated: CSALDRVGQEKLFF.

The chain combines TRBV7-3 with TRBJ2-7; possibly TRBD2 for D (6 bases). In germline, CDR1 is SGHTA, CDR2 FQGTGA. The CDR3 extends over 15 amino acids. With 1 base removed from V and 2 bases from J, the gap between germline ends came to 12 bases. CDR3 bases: TGTGCCAGCAGCTTAAGGCGGGGCTCGGCCTACGAGCAGTACTTC. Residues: CASSLRRGSAYEQYF.

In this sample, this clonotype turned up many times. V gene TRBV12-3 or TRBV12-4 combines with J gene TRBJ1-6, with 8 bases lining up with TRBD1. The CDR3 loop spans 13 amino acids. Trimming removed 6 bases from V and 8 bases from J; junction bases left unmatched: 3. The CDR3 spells CASREQGDSPLHF. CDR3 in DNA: TGTGCCAGCAGGGAACAGGGGGATTCACCCCTCCACTTT.

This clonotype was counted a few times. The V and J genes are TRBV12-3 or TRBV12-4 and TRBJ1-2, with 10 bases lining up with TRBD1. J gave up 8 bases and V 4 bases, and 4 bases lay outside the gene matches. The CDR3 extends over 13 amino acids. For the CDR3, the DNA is TGTGCCAGCAGTTCGACAGGGGGCAGGGGCTACACCTTC. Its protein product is CASSSTGGRGYTF.

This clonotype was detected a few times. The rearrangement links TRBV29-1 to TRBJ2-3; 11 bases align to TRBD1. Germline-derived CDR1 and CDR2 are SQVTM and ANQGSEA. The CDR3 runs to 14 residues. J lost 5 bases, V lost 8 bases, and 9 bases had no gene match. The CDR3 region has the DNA TGCAGCCCCGGGGGGGGACAGGGGGGAGATACGCAGTATTTT. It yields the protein CSPGGGQGGDTQYF.

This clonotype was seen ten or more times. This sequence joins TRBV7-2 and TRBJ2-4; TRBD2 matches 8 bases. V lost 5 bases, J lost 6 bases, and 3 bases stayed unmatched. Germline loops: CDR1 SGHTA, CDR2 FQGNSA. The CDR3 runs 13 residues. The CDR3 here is CASSPGGGNIQYF. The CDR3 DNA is TGTGCCAGCAGCCCGGGAGGGGGAAACATTCAGTACTTC.

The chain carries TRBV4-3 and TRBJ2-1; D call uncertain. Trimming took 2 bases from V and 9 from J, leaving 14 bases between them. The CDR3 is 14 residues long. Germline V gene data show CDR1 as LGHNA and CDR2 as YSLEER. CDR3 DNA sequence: TGCGCCAGCAGCCAAATTTCTACCCGGCCTGAGCAGTTCTTC. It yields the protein CASSQISTRPEQFF.

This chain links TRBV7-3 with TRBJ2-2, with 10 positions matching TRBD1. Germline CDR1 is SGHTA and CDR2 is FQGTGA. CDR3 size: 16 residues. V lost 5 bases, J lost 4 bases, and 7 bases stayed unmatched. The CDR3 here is CASSLRQGAGTGELFF. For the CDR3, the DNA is TGTGCCAGCAGCCTCAGACAGGGGGCGGGCACCGGGGAGCTGTTTTTT.

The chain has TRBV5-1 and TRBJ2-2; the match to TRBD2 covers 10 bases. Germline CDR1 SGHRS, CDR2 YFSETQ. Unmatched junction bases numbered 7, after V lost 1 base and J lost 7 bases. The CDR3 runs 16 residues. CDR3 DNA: TGCGCCAGCAGCTTGCCCCTAGCGGGGGACTTCGGGGAGCTGTTTTTT. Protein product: CASSLPLAGDFGELFF.

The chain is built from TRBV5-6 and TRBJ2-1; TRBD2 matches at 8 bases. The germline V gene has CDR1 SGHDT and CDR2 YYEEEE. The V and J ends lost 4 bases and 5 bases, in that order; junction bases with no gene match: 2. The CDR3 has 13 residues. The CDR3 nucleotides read TGTGCCAGCAGCGTGGGACTAGACAATGAGCAGTTCTTC. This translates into CASSVGLDNEQFF.

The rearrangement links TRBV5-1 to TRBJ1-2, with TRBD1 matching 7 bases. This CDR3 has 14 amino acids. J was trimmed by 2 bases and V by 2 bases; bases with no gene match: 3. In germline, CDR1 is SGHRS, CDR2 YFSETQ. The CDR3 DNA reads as TGCGCCAGCAGCTTCCGGGACAGCAACTATGGCTACACCTTC. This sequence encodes CASSFRDSNYGYTF. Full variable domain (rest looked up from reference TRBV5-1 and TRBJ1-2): KAGVTQTPRYLIKTRGQQVTLSCSPISGHRSVSWYQQTPGQGLQFLFEYFSETQRNKGNFPGRFSGRQFSNSRSEMNVSTLELGDSALYLCASSFRDSNYGYTFGSGTRLTVV.

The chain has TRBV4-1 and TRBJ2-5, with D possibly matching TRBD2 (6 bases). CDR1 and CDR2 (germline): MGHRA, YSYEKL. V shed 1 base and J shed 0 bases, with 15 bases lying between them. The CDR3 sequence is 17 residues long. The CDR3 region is CASSQVRSGSYQETQYF. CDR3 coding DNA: TGCGCCAGCAGCCAAGTCAGGAGCGGGTCGTACCAAGAGACCCAGTACTTC.

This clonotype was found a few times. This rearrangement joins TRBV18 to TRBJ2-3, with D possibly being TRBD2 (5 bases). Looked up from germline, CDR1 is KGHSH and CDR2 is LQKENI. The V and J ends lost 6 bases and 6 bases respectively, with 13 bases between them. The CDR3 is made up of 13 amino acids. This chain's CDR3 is CASSPKRRDTQYF. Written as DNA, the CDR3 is TGTGCCAGCTCGCCGAAAAGGAGGGATACGCAGTATTTT.

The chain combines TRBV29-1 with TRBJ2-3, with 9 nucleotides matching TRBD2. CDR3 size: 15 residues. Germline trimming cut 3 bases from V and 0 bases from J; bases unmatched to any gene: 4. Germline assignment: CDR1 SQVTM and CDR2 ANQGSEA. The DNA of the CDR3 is TGCAGCGTTGACATTCTAGCGGGGAGCACAGATACGCAGTATTTT. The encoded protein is CSVDILAGSTDTQYF.

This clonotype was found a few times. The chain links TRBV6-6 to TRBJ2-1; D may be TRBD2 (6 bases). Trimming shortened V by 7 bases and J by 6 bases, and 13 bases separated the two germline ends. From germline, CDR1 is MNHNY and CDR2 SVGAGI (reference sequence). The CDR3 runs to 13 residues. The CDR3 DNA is TGTGCCAGCAATTCCGGGAGTCCCAATGAGCAGTTCTTC. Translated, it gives CASNSGSPNEQFF.

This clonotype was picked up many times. CDR3: CASSSHQTATYEQYF. The CDR3 coding sequence is TGTGCCAGCAGTTCCCACCAGACAGCGACCTACGAGCAGTACTTC. V is TRBV12-3 or TRBV12-4 and J is TRBJ2-7; tentative D call: TRBD1 (5 bases). The CDR3 is made up of 15 amino acids. V was trimmed by 4 bases and J by 2 bases, leaving 15 bases between them.

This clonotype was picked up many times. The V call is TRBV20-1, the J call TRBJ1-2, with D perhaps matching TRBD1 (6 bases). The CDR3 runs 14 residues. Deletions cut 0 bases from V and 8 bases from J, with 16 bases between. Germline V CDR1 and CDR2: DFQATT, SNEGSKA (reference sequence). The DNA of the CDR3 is TGCAGTGCTAGAGATCTGGGGGCGTCTTCCGGCTACACCTTC. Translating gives CSARDLGASSGYTF.

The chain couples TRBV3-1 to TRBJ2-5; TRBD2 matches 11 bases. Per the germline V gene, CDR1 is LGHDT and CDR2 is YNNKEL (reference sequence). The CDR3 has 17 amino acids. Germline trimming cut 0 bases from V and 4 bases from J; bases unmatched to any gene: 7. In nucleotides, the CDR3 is TGTGCCAGCAGCCAAGAAGGTCGGCTAGCGGGGGGAGAGACCCAGTACTTC. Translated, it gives CASSQEGRLAGGETQYF.

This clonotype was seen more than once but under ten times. This CDR3 reads CASSQDGGGGNQPQHF. CDR3 DNA sequence: TGCGCCAGCAGCCAAGATGGGGGGGGGGGCAATCAGCCCCAGCATTTT. The gene calls are TRBV4-1 and TRBJ1-5, with TRBD1 as a possible D gene (5 bases). Germline assignment: CDR1 MGHRA and CDR2 YSYEKL. V lost 0 bases, J lost 2 bases, and 11 bases lay in between. The CDR3 is 16 residues long.

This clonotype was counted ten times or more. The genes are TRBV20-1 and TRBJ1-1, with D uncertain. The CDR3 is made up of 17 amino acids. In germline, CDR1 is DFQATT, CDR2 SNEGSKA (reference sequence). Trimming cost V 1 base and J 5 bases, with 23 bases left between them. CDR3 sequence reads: CSARVTSAVALRTEAFF. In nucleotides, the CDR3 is TGCAGTGCTAGAGTCACCTCGGCAGTGGCCCTGCGGACTGAAGCTTTCTTT.

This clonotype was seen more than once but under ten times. CDR3 sequence reads: CSARDGGTGELFF. CDR3 bases: TGCAGTGCTAGAGATGGAGGGACCGGGGAGCTGTTTTTT. The V call is TRBV20-1, the J call TRBJ2-2; D may be TRBD2 (6 bases). The CDR3 is 13 residues long. Trimming took 0 bases from V and 5 from J, leaving 7 bases between them. Germline CDR1 DFQATT, CDR2 SNEGSKA (reference sequence).

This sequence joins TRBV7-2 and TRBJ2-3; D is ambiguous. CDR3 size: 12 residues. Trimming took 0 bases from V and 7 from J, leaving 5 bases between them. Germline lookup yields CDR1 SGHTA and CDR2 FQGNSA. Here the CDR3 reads CASSLARNTQYF. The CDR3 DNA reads TGTGCCAGCAGCTTAGCGCGGAATACGCAGTATTTT.